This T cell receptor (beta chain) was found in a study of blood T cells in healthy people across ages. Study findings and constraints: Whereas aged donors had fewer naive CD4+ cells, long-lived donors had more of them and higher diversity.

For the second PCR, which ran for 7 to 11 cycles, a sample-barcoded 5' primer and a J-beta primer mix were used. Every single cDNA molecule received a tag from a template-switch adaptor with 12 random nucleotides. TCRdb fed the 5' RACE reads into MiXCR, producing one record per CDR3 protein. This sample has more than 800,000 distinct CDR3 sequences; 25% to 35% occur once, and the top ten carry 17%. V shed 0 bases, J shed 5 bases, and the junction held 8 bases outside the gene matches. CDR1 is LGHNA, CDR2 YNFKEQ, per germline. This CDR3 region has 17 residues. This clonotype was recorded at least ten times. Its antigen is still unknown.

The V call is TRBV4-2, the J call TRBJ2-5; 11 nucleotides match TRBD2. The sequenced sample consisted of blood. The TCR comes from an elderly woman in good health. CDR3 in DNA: TGTGCCAGCAGCCAAGAATTTACTAGCGGGGGCAGGGAGACCCAGTACTTC. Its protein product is CASSQEFTSGGRETQYF.